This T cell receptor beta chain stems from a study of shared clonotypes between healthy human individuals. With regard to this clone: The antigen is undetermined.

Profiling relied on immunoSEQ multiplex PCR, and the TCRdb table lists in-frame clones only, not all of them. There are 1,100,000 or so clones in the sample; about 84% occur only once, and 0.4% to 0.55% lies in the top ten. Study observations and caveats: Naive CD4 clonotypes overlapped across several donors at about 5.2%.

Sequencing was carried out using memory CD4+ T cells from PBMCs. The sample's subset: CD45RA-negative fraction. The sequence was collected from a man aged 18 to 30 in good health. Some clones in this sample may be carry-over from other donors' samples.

Here the CDR3 reads CASSLGAGTQNRGTKNIQYF. The CDR3 DNA follows: TGTGCCAGCAGTTTGGGGGCCGGGACCCAAAACAGGGGAACCAAAAACATTCAGTACTTC. The chain carries TRBV28 and TRBJ2-4; 7 bases agree with TRBD1. The V segment lost 3 bases and the J segment 2 bases; nucleotides outside the gene matches: 19. CDR1 and CDR2 from the germline V gene are MDHEN and SYDVKM. The CDR3 runs 20 residues. Combining the CDR3 with reference TRBV28 and TRBJ2-4 gives the whole variable domain DVKVTQSSRYLVKRTGEKVFLECVQDMDHENMFWYRQDPGLGLRLIYFSYDVKMKEKGDIPEGYSVSREKKERFSLILESASTNQTSMYLCASSLGAGTQNRGTKNIQYFGAGTRLSVL.